This record looks at one T cell receptor beta chain sequence and its context. The antigen remains unidentified. PCR involved 60 Vbeta and 13 Jbeta primers. The table came from immunoSEQ multiplex PCR; TCRdb's copy has only in-frame clones and leaves some out. The sample records approximately 100,000 clones, about 81% being singletons. The data belong to a study of cytomegalovirus exposure and HLA in healthy donors. Study background: Earlier results showed some 120 million unique TCR beta sequences derived from roughly 190 million T cells.

There are 15 residues in the CDR3. Trimming shortened V by 2 bases and J by 8 bases, and 16 bases separated the two germline ends. Germline V CDR1 and CDR2: SGHTS, YDEGEE. Notes on the study in general: By HLA locus, TCR association rates varied in a later analysis, with DRB1 showing the most and HLA-C the fewest. Follow-up analysis seemed to connect common viral pathogens with several of the most significant clusters identified. Most TCR sequences were uncommon, yet certain public TCRs appeared in many donors.

This receptor was identified in a man in his fifties in good health and CMV-seronegative. The genes are TRBV5-8 and TRBJ2-2; D is perhaps TRBD2 (6 bases). Sequenced: PBMCs. CDR3 residues: CASSLRDLLGGELFF. In DNA, the CDR3 is TGTGCCAGCAGCTTAAGGGACTTGTTAGGAGGGGAGCTGTTTTTT. Full variable domain (rest looked up from reference TRBV5-8 and TRBJ2-2): EAGVTQSPTHLIKTRGQQATLRCSPISGHTSVYWYQQALGLGLQFLLWYDEGEERNRGNFPPRFSGRQFPNYSSELNVNALELEDSALYLCASSLRDLLGGELFFGEGSRLTVL.